This T cell receptor (beta chain) was sequenced for a study of T cells in Graves' hyperthyroidism and ophthalmopathy. Researchers barred patients who had uncontrolled infection, other autoimmune disease, pregnancy or lactation. Diagnosis rested on symptoms, serum thyroxine and TRAb, thyroid ultrasound, and orbital computed tomography. This clonotype was observed at least ten times. This CDR3 has 18 amino acids. Germline values: CDR1 MNHEY, CDR2 SVGAGI. Trimming cost V 0 bases and J 2 bases, with 14 bases left between them. The TCR beta CDR3 regions underwent amplification using RNA transcripts as the source. First-round RT-PCR targeting the TCR CDR3 was performed with the HTBI primer set. TCRdb redid the calling of the multiplex PCR reads with MiXCR, one entry per CDR3 protein. The sample carries 250,000 or so distinct CDR3 sequences, about 16% recorded once.

The sequencing sample was made of blood. The J gene is TRBJ2-6, the V gene TRBV6-5; D is possibly TRBD2 (6 bases). This TCR derives from a woman aged 45 to 65 with Graves' hyperthyroidism that later progressed to Graves' ophthalmopathy. CDR3 sequence (DNA): TGTGCCAGCAGTTACTCGAGGGGAGGTGAGGCTGGGGCCAACGTCCTGACTTTC. Translating it yields CASSYSRGGEAGANVLTF.